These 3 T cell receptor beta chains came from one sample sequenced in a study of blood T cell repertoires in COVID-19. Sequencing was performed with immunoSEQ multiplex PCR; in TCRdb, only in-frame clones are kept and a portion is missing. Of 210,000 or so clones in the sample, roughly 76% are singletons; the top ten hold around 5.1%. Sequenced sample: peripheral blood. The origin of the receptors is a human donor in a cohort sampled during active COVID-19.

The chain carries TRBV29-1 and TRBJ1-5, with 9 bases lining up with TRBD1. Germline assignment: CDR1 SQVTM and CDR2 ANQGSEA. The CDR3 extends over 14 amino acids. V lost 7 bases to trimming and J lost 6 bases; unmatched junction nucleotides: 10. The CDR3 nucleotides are TGCAGCGCGTCCCGGGACAGGGCTGGTCAGCCCCAGCATTTT. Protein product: CSASRDRAGQPQHF.

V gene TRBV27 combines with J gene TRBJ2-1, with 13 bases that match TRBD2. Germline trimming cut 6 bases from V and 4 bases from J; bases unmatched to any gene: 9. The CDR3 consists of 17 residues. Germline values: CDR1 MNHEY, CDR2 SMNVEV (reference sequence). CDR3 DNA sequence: TGTGCCAGCAGACGGACTAGCGGGAGCCCTACTTACAATGAGCAGTTCTTC. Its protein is CASRRTSGSPTYNEQFF.

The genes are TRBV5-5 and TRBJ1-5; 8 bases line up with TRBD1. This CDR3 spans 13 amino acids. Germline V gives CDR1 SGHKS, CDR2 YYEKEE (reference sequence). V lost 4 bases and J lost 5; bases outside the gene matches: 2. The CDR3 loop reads CASSTTGDQPQHF. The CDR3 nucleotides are TGTGCCAGCAGCACGACAGGGGATCAGCCCCAGCATTTT.